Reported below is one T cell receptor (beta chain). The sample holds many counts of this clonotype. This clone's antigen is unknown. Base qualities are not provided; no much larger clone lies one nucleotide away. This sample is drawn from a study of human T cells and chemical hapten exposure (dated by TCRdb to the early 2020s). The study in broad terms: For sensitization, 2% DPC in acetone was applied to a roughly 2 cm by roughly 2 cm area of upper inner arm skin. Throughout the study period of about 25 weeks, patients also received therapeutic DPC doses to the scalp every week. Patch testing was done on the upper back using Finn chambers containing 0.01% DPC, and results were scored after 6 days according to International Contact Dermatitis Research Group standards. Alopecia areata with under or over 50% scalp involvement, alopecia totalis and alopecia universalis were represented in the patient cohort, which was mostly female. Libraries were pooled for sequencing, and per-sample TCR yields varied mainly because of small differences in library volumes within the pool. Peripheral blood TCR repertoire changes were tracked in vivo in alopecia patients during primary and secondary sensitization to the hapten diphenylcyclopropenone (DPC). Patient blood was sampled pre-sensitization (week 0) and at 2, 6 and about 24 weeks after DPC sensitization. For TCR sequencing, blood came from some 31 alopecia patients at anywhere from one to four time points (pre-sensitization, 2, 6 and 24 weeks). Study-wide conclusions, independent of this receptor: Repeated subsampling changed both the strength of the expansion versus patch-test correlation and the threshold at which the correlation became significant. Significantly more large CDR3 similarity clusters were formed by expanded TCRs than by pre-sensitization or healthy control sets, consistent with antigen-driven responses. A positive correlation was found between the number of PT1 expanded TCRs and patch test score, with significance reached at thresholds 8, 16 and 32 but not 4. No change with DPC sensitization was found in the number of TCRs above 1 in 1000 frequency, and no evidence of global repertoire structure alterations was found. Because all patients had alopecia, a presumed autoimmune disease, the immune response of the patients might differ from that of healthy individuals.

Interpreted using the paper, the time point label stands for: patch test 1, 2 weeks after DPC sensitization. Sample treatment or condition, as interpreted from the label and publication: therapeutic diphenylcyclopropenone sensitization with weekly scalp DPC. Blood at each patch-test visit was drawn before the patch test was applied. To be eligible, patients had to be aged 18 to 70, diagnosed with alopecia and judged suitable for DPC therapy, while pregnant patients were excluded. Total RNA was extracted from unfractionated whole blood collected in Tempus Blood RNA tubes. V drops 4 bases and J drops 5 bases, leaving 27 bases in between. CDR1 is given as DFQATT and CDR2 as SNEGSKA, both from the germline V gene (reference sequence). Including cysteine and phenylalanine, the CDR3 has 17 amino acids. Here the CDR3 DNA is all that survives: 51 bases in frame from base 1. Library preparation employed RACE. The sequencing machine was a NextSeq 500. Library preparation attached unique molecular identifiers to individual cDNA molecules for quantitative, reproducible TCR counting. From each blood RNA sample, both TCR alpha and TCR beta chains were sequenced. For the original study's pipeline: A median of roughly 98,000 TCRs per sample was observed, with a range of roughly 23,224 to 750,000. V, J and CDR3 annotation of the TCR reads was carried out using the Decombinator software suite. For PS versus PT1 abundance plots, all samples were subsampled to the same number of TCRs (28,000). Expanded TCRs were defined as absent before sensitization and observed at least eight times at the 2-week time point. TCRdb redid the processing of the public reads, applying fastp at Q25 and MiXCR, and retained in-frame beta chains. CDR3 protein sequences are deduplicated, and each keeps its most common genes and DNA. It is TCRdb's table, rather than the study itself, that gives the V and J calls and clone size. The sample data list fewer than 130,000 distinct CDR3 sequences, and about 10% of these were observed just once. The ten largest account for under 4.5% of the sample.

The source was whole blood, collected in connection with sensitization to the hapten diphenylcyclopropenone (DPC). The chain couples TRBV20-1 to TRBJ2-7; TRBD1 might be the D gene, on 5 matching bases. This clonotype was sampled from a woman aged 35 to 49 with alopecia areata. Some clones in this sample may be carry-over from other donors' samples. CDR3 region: CSANTMALIQGPHEQYF. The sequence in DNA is TGCAGTGCTAACACTATGGCCTTAATTCAGGGTCCCCACGAGCAGTACTTC.